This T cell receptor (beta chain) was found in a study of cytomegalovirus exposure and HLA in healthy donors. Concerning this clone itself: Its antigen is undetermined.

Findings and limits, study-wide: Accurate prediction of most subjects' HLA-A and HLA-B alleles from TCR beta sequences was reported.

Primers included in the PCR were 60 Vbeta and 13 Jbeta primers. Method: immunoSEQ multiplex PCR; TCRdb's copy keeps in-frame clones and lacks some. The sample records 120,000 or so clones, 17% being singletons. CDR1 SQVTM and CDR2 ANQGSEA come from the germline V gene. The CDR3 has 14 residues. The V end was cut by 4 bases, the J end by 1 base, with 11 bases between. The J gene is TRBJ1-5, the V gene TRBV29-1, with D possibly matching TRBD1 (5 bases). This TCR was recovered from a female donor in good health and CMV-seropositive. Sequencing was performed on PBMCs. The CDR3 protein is CSVGLGVSNQPQHF. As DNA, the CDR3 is TGCAGCGTTGGTTTAGGGGTGAGCAATCAGCCCCAGCATTTT.